These 9 T cell receptor beta chains were all obtained from the same sample, sequenced in a study of T cells after yellow fever vaccination. One entry per CDR3 protein results from TCRdb running MiXCR on the 5' RACE reads. The sample records some 320,000 distinct CDR3 sequences, 3.5% to 5% being singletons. Sequencing was performed on PBMCs, taken 15 days after the yellow fever booster vaccination. These receptors were collected from a man younger than 35 who received the YFV17D yellow fever vaccine.

This clonotype was counted at least ten times. This chain joins TRBV4-1 and TRBJ2-3; 10 bases agree with TRBD2. This CDR3 has 15 amino acids. The trim removed 5 bases at V and 2 bases at J, leaving 4 bases unmatched. The germline CDR1 and CDR2 sequences are MGHRA and YSYEKL. This chain's CDR3 is CASSGTSVITDTQYF. The CDR3 nucleotides are TGCGCCAGCAGCGGGACTAGCGTGATCACAGATACGCAGTATTTT.

This clonotype was recorded at least ten times. The gene calls are TRBV7-2 and TRBJ2-7; D uncertain. The V gene lost 3 bases and the J gene lost 1 base, with 7 bases spanning the gap. CDR3 length: 13 residues. Germline assignment: CDR1 SGHTA and CDR2 FQGNSA. CDR3 amino acids: CASSFGSSYEQYF. CDR3 DNA: TGTGCCAGCAGCTTCGGCAGTTCCTACGAGCAGTACTTC. Complete variable domain (other parts from reference TRBV7-2 and TRBJ2-7): GAGVSQSPSNKVTEKGKDVELRCDPISGHTALYWYRQSLGQGLEFLIYFQGNSAPDKSGLPSDRFSAERTGGSVSTLTIQRTQQEDSAVYLCASSFGSSYEQYFGPGTRLTVT.

This clonotype was observed many times. The chain has TRBV4-3 and TRBJ2-1, with 13 bases fitting TRBD2. V lost 4 bases and J lost 0; bases outside the gene matches: 0. Germline values: CDR1 LGHNA, CDR2 YSLEER. The CDR3 is 16 residues long. The CDR3 region is CASSRTSGGSYNEQFF. In nucleotides, the CDR3 is TGCGCCAGCAGCCGGACTAGCGGGGGCTCCTACAATGAGCAGTTCTTC.

In the case of this clonotype: An end of the junction does not agree with germline; a read error may underlie this. The rearrangement links TRBV24-1 to TRBJ2-6; a possible D gene is TRBD1 (5 bases). This CDR3 is built from 15 residues. Germline values: CDR1 KGHDR, CDR2 SFDVKD. CDR3 amino acids: CATSDLGSGAYVLTF. The CDR3 coding sequence is TGTGCCACCAGTGATTTGGGGTCTGGGGCCTACGTCCTGACTTTC.

This clonotype was detected only a few times. The chain employs TRBV5-1 and TRBJ2-2; TRBD1 aligns across 8 bases. This CDR3 has 16 residues. From germline, CDR1 is SGHRS and CDR2 YFSETQ. Trimming cost V 7 bases and J 4 bases; bases outside gene matches: 12. The chain's CDR3 is CASLPGDRSSTGELFF. CDR3 coding DNA: TGCGCCAGCCTTCCGGGGGACAGGAGTAGCACCGGGGAGCTGTTTTTT.

The rearrangement uses TRBV7-9 and TRBJ2-2; 7 nucleotides match TRBD1. Looked up from germline, CDR1 is SEHNR and CDR2 is FQNEAQ (reference sequence). The CDR3 length is 17 residues. With 2 bases clipped from V and 5 bases from J, the junction kept 11 bases outside the gene matches. The CDR3 here is CASSLFPLTGPTGELFF. Written as DNA, the CDR3 is TGTGCCAGCAGCTTATTCCCTCTGACAGGGCCTACCGGGGAGCTGTTTTTT.

This clonotype was recorded at least ten times. The CDR3 DNA follows: TGTGCCAGCTCTCCGACACAAGGGGAGAGTGCTGAAGCTTTCTTT. Translated: CASSPTQGESAEAFF. V gene TRBV18 combines with J gene TRBJ1-1; D is perhaps TRBD1 (5 bases). The CDR3 loop spans 15 amino acids. Trimming took 6 bases from V and 6 from J, leaving 20 bases between them. CDR1 is KGHSH, CDR2 LQKENI, per germline.

In this sample, this clonotype turned up many times. The chain combines TRBV6-4 with TRBJ2-7; the D gene is possibly TRBD1 (6 bases). This CDR3 comprises 12 residues. Germline V CDR1 and CDR2: MRHNA, SNTAGT. The ends were cut back, 5 bases at V and 6 bases at J, with 11 bases in the middle. CDR3 region: CASSIQGGEQYF. As DNA, the CDR3 is TGTGCCAGCAGTATACAGGGCGGCGAGCAGTACTTC.

This sequence joins TRBV9 and TRBJ1-5; D is possibly TRBD1 (5 bases). This CDR3 is built from 14 residues. Between the trimmed V and J ends, which lost 3 bases and 1 base, there was a span of 8 bases. The germline gives CDR1 SGDLS, CDR2 YYNGEE. The CDR3 reads CASSGGTSNQPQHF. DNA for the CDR3: TGTGCCAGCAGCGGAGGGACCAGCAATCAGCCCCAGCATTTT.